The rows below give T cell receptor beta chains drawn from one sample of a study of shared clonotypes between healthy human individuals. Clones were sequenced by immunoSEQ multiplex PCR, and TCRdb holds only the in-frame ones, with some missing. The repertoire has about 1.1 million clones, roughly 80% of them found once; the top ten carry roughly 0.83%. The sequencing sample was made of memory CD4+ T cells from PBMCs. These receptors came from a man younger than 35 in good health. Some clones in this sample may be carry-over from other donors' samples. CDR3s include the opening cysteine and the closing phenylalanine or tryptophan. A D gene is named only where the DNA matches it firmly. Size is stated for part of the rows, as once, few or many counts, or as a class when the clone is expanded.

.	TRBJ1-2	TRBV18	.	TGTGCCAGCTCACCTCAGACAGGCTACTATGGCTACACCTTC	CASSPQTGYYGYTF
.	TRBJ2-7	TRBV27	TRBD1	TGTGCCAGCAGTCCCCGACAGGGAATTTACGAGCAGTACTTC	CASSPRQGIYEQYF
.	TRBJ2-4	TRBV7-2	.	TGTGCCAGCAGCTTCGAAGGGGGCAAAAACATTCAGTACTTC	CASSFEGGKNIQYF
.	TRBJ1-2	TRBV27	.	TGTGCCAGCAGTTGGTTGGGGGGGTTTGGCTACACCTTC	CASSWLGGFGYTF
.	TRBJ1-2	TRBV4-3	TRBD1	TGCGCCAGCAGCCAAGATATGGAGACAGGGCGCTATGGCTACACCTTC	CASSQDMETGRYGYTF
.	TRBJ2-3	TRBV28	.	TGTGCCAGCAGCCCACCGCTGGGTATTGAAAGCACAGATACGCAGTATTTT	CASSPPLGIESTDTQYF
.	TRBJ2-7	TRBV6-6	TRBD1	TGTGCCAGCAGCACCCGGGGACAGGGGGTTAGTGAGCAGTACTTC	CASSTRGQGVSEQYF
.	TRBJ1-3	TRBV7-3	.	TGTGCCAGCAGCTTATTACCCGGAAACACCATATATTTT	CASSLLPGNTIYF
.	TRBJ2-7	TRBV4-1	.	TGCGCCAGCAGCCAAGTAGAACAGGGCTACGAGCAGTACTTC	CASSQVEQGYEQYF
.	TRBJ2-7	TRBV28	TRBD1	TGTGCCAGCAGTTTACCCGGGACAGGGACCTACGAGCAGTACTTC	CASSLPGTGTYEQYF
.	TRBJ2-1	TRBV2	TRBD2	TGTGCCAGCAGCGAGCGGGAGGGCTCCTACAATGAGCAGTTCTTC	CASSEREGSYNEQFF
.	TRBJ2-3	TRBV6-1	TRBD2	TGTGCCAGCACTAGCGGGTGGACAGATACGCAGTATTTT	CASTSGWTDTQYF
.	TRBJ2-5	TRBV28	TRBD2	TGTGCCAGCAGTACGCCGACTAGCGGGATTGAGACCCAGTACTTC	CASSTPTSGIETQYF
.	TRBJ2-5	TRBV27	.	TGTGCCAGCAGTTTTCGGGACTCACAAGAGACCCAGTACTTC	CASSFRDSQETQYF
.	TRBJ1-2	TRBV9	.	TGTGTCAGCAGCGTAGAGGGTGTGCTGGGCTATGGCTACACCTTC	CVSSVEGVLGYGYTF
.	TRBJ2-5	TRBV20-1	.	TGCACCGGCCGGCACCAAGAGACCCAGTACTTC	CTGRHQETQYF
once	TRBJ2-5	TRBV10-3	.	TGTGCCATCGGGACCGGGGCCGAGACCCAGTACTTC	CAIGTGAETQYF
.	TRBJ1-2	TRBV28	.	TGTGCCAGCAGTTTAATGCAAGGCGGCTATGGCTACACCTTC	CASSLMQGGYGYTF
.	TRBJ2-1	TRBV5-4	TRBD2	TGTGCCAGCAGCTCCGGGACTAGCGGGCGAAATGAGCAGTTCTTC	CASSSGTSGRNEQFF
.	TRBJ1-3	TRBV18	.	TGTGCCAGCTCACCGCCTACAGGATTTCTCTCCATATATTTT	CASSPPTGFLSIYF
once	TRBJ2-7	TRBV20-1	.	TGCAGTGGAGATAGGGGCTACGAGCAGTACTTC	CSGDRGYEQYF
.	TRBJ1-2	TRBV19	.	TGTGCCAGTAGTACAGAAGTCTATGGCTACACCTTC	CASSTEVYGYTF
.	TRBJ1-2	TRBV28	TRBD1	TGTGCCAGCAGTTTGATTTGGCACAGGGGTCGGCTCCGGTGGGGCTACACCTTC	CASSLIWHRGRLRWGYTF
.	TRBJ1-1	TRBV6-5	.	TGTGCCAGCAGACCGGTCCTGCGCGACACTGAAGCTTTCTTT	CASRPVLRDTEAFF
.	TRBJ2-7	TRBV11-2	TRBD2	TGTGCCAGCAGCTCTAGCGGGAGTAGGTACGAGCAGTACTTC	CASSSSGSRYEQYF
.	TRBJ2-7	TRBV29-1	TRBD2	TGCAGCGTCAAGAACGGGACTAGCGGGATCTCCATCTACGAGCAGTACTTC	CSVKNGTSGISIYEQYF
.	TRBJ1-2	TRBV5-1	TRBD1	TGCGCCAGCAGCTTGCAACAGGGGCTTAACTATGGCTACACCTTC	CASSLQQGLNYGYTF
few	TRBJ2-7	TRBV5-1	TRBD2	TGCGCCAGCCTGGACGCCAGCGGGAGCAACGAGCAGTACTTC	CASLDASGSNEQYF
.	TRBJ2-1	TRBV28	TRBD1	TGTGCCAGCAGACGTACAGGGGGCAATGAGCAGTTCTTC	CASRRTGGNEQFF
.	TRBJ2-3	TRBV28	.	TGTGCCAGCAGGCGCGGGAAGGCAGATACGCAGTATTTT	CASRRGKADTQYF
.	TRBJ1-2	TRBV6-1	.	TGTGCCAGCAAGCTAGACACACACTACACCTTC	CASKLDTHYTF
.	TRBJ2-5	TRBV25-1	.	TGTGCCGGCAGCCTGAGATCTGTGAAGACCCAGTACTTC	CAGSLRSVKTQYF